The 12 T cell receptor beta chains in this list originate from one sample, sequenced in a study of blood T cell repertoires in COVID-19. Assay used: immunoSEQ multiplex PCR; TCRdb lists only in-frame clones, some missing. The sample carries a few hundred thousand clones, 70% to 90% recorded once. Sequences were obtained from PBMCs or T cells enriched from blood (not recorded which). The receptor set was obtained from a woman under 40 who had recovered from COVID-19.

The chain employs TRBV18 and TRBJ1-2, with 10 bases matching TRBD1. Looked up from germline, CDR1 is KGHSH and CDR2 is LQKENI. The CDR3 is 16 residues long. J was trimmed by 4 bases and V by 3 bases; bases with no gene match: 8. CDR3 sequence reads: CASSPLRQGASYGYTF. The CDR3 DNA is TGTGCCAGCTCACCCCTACGACAGGGGGCCAGCTATGGCTACACCTTC.

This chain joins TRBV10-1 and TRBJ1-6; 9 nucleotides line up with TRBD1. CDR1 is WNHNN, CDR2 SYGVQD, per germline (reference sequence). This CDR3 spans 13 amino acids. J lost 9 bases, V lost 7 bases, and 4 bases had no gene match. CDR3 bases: TGCGCCAGCACGGACAGGGGTGGTTCACCCCTCCACTTT. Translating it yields CASTDRGGSPLHF.

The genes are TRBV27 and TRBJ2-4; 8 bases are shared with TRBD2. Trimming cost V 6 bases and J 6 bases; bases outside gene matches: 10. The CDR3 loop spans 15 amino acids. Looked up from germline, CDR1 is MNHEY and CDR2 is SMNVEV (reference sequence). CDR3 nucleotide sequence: TGTGCCAGCAGGCCCGGGGGGGTACTGGTAAACATTCAGTACTTC. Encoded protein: CASRPGGVLVNIQYF.

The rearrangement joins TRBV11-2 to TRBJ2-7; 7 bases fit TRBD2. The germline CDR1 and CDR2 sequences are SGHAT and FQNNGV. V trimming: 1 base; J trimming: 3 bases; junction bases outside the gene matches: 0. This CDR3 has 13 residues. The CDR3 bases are TGTGCCAGCAGCTTAGGGGGGGGCTACGAGCAGTACTTC. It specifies CASSLGGGYEQYF.

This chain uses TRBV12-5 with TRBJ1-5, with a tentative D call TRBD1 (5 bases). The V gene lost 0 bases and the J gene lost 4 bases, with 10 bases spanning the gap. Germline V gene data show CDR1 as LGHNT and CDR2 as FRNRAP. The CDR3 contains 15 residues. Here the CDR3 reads CASGLVSGTNQPQHF. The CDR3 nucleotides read TGTGCTAGTGGTTTGGTCTCCGGGACTAATCAGCCCCAGCATTTT.

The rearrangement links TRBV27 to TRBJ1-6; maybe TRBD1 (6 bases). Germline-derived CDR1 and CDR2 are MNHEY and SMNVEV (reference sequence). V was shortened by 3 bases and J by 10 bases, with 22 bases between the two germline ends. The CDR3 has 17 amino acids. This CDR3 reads CASSFAPGQPEESPLHF. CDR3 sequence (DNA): TGTGCCAGCAGTTTTGCACCTGGACAGCCGGAGGAGTCACCCCTCCACTTT.

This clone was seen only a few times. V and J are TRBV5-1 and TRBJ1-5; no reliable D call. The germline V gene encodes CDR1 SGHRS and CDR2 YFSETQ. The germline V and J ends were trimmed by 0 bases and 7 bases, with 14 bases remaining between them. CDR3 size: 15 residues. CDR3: CASSLELLGGQPQHF. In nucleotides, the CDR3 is TGCGCCAGCAGCTTGGAACTTTTGGGCGGGCAGCCCCAGCATTTT.

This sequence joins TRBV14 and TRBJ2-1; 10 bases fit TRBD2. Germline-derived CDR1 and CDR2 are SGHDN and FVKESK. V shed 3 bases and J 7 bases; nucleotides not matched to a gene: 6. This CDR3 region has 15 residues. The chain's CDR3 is CASSQRLAGRNEQFF. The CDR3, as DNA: TGTGCCAGCAGCCAGCGACTAGCGGGTAGGAATGAGCAGTTCTTC.

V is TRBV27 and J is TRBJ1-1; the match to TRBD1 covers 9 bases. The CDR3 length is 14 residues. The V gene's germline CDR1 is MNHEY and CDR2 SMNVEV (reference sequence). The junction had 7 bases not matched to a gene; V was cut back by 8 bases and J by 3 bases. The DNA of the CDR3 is TGTGCCAGCGCCCAACAGGGGGCAGACACTGAAGCTTTCTTT. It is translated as CASAQQGADTEAFF.

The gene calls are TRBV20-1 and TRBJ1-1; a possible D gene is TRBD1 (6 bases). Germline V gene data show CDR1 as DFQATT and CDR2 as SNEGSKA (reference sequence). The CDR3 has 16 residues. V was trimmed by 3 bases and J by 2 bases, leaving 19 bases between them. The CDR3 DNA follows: TGCAGTGCTAGTCTGGACAGATGGCCCAAAAACACTGAAGCTTTCTTT. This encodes CSASLDRWPKNTEAFF.

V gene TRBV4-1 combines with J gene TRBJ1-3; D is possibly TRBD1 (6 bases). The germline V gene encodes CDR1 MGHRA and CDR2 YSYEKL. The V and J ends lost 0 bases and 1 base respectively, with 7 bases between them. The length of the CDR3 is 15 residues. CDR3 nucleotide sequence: TGCGCCAGCAGCCAAGAAGGGACATCTGGAAACACCATATATTTT. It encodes CASSQEGTSGNTIYF.

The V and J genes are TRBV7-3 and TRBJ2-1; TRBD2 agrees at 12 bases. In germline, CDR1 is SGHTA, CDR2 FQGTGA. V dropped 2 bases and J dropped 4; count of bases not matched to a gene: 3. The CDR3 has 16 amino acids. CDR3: CASSLLAGGHYNEQFF. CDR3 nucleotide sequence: TGTGCCAGCAGCTTACTAGCGGGAGGGCATTACAATGAGCAGTTCTTC.